This paragraph reports one T cell receptor (beta chain). What it binds is unknown. After removal of 8 bases from V and 1 base from J, the junction contained 10 bases not matched to a gene. This CDR3 has 16 amino acids. Germline V gives CDR1 MGHDK, CDR2 SYGVNS. Via MiXCR, TCRdb re-called the 5' RACE reads, giving one row per CDR3 protein. Of 250,000 to 350,000 distinct CDR3 sequences in the sample, under 8.5% were seen once. This sample was taken from a study of CD8 T cells in ankylosing spondylitis. Overall study results and limits: A motif of seven or eight highly homologous TCR beta variants was seen as apparently characteristic of ankylosing spondylitis blood. Existing reports had already noted some motif variants in reactive arthritis synovial fluid and blood.

Sample: blood, either unsorted or a sorted T cell fraction (not recorded which). The sequence derives from a male donor with ankylosing spondylitis. The chain is built from TRBV25-1 and TRBJ2-4, with TRBD2 matching over 8 bases. CDR3 DNA sequence: TGTGCCAGCGGTCCGGGAGGGCGGGAGGCCAAAAACATTCAGTACTTC. It yields the protein CASGPGGREAKNIQYF.